This T cell receptor beta chain was profiled in a study of T cell repertoires in cytomegalovirus infection. On the study more broadly: An indication of both CMV infection and matching HLA type came from public TCR beta signatures.

Each CDR3 protein is one row after TCRdb ran MiXCR on the reads. Here the sample spans around 500,000 distinct CDR3 sequences, approximately 42% being singletons. Whole-study results and caveats: The ex vivo response showed dominance by HLA-C-restricted CMV-specific TCR beta clonotypes. Cumulative frequency (of public TCR beta family members) identified carriers of CMV plus the relevant HLA.

The CDR3 extends over 19 amino acids. After removal of 4 bases from V and 0 bases from J, the junction contained 12 bases not matched to a gene. Per germline, CDR1 LNHDA and CDR2 SQIVND (reference sequence). This clonotype has only one observation. What it binds is not known. Sequencing used cultured PBMCs, obtained from culture after CMV antigen stimulation. The chain joins TRBV19 to TRBJ2-3; 11 bases are a match to TRBD1. The clonotype originates from a human donor in good health (CMV status not recorded). Some clones in this sample may be carry-over from other donors' samples. In DNA, the CDR3 is TGTGCCAGTAGTACTCTATACCCGGACAGGGGGCATAGCACAGATACGCAGTATTTT. Its translation is CASSTLYPDRGHSTDTQYF.